The 23 T cell receptor beta chains below all came from one sample that was sequenced in a study of T cells in women clearing cervical HPV infection. Here immunoSEQ multiplex PCR was the method, and the copy in TCRdb shows in-frame clones only, minus some. This sample's table has 20,000 or so clones. The material sequenced was blood buffy coat. These TCRs come from a woman aged 18 to 75 with a cervical HPV16 infection that either progressed to CIN3+ or cleared (not recorded which).

Comments on this clone: The CDR3 extends 3 residues past the end of the read, so its final part is completed from the germline J gene. J is TRBJ2-3 and V is TRBV19; D is unclear. The germline V gene encodes CDR1 LNHDA and CDR2 SQIVND (reference sequence). V was shortened by 6 bases and J by 3 bases, with 10 bases between the two germline ends. The CDR3 spans 13 residues. Incomplete CDR3 DNA: TGTGCCAGTAGGGTAGCTACTACAGATACG. Amino acid sequence: CASRVATTDT. The CDR3 in full is CASRVATTDTQYF.

On this clone itself: A read error may account for a junction end that differs from germline. With the read ending 3 residues before the CDR3 end, the germline J gene is used to fill in that end. The V gene is TRBV20-1, the J gene TRBJ2-7, with a possible D match to TRBD2 (6 bases). The CDR3 spans 16 residues. Germline CDR1 is DFQATT and CDR2 is SNEGSKA (reference sequence). CDR3 amino acids: CSARDRVLGGRYEQYF. CDR3 DNA, as far as it was read: TGCAGTGCCAGAGATAGGGTCCTGGGGGGTCGCTACGAG.

Regarding this clone: With the read ending 3 residues before the CDR3 end, the germline J gene is used to fill in that end. V is TRBV20-1 and J is TRBJ2-3; 10 bases fit TRBD2. Looked up from germline, CDR1 is DFQATT and CDR2 is SNEGSKA (reference sequence). The CDR3 totals 15 residues. V lost 3 bases to trimming and J lost 3 bases; unmatched junction nucleotides: 6. The sequenced CDR3 bases are TGCAGTGCTAGGGGGACTAGCGCAAAGACAGATACG. Amino acids: CSARGTSAKTDT. The whole CDR3 protein is CSARGTSAKTDTQYF.

For this clone: The DNA ends 3 residues before the CDR3 does, and the rest of the CDR3 is filled in from the germline J gene. The J gene is TRBJ2-1, the V gene TRBV2, with 12 positions matching TRBD2. The ends lost 3 bases at V and 7 bases at J; junction bases unmatched: 4. The CDR3 has 15 residues. Per the germline V gene, CDR1 is SNHLY and CDR2 is FYNNEI. CDR3 amino acids: CASSERLAGVNEQFF. CDR3 DNA (partial): TGTGCCAGCAGTGAGCGACTAGCGGGAGTAAATGAG.

Regarding this clone: A read error may produce the germline difference seen at one junction end. The read stops 3 residues short of the end of the CDR3; the missing end is completed from the germline J gene. This chain connects TRBV4-2 to TRBJ2-2, with 9 positions matching TRBD1. The CDR3 runs 13 residues. The germline CDR1 and CDR2 sequences are LGHNA and YNFKEQ. The sequenced part of the CDR3 DNA is TGCGCCAGCAGAGACAGGGGGGCCGGGGAG. It specifies CASRDRGAGE. The whole CDR3 sequence is CASRDRGAGELFF.

A note on this clone: The read is 3 residues too short to cover the CDR3 end, so that end is filled in from the germline J gene. The V gene is TRBV7-6, the J gene TRBJ2-2, with D uncertain. CDR1 and CDR2 from the germline V gene are SGHVS and FNYEAQ. V was clipped by 6 bases and J by 5 bases, with 10 bases between them. This CDR3 is built from 13 residues. The CDR3 bases that were read are TGTGCCAGCAGTGCCCTAGGTACCGGGGAG. This sequence encodes CASSALGTGE. The whole CDR3 reads CASSALGTGELFF.

About this clone: Sequence at one end of the junction differs from germline and may be a read error. The observed sequence ends 3 residues before the CDR3 terminus, with the missing tail filled in from the germline J gene. The rearrangement links TRBV7-8 to TRBJ2-7; TRBD1 might be the D (6 bases). This CDR3 region has 15 residues. CDR1 is SGHVS, CDR2 FQNEAQ, per germline. CDR3 DNA (partial): TGTGCCAGCAGCTTAGCGACAGGTGACTCCGACGAG. Protein product: CASSLATGDSDE. The full CDR3 protein is CASSLATGDSDEQYF.

Turning to this clone: The CDR3 end is not reached by the read, which stops 3 residues before it; the germline J gene fills it in. This chain connects TRBV29-1 to TRBJ1-4; tentative D call: TRBD1 (5 bases). The CDR3 totals 12 residues. Germline V gene data show CDR1 as SQVTM and CDR2 as ANQGSEA. Trimming took 7 bases from V and 3 from J, leaving 9 bases between them. The CDR3 spells CSGGEPNEKLFF. CDR3 DNA (partial): TGCAGCGGGGGGGAACCTAATGAAAAA.

To note about this clone: The read ends 3 residues before the CDR3 terminus; that terminus is restored from the germline J gene. This rearrangement joins TRBV5-1 to TRBJ2-6, with D possibly matching TRBD1 (5 bases). Per germline, CDR1 SGHRS and CDR2 YFSETQ. CDR3 size: 15 residues. V was clipped by 3 bases and J by 1 base, with 8 bases between them. The CDR3 reads CASSSGISGANVLTF. The sequenced part of the CDR3 DNA is TGCGCCAGCAGCTCAGGGATATCTGGGGCCAACGTC.

To note about this clone: The read ends 3 residues early relative to the CDR3; the germline J gene fills the gap. This chain joins TRBV5-1 and TRBJ2-1; 9 bases line up with TRBD2. Germline-derived CDR1 and CDR2 are SGHRS and YFSETQ. The CDR3 contains 16 residues. V was pared by 0 bases and J by 4 bases, with 5 bases of the junction left unmatched. CDR3 bases read: TGCGCCAGCAGCTTGGCGGTAGCGGGGGCTTACAATGAG. Amino acid sequence: CASSLAVAGAYNE. The whole CDR3 protein is CASSLAVAGAYNEQFF.

Comments on this clone: Relative to the germline gene, one junction end is altered; a read error may explain this. The missing CDR3 end, 3 residues past where the read stops, is filled in from the germline J gene. The V and J genes are TRBV4-2 and TRBJ1-4; 10 bases agree with TRBD1. The CDR3 covers 16 residues. Germline V gene lookup returns CDR1 LGHNA and CDR2 YNFKEQ. CDR3 DNA, as far as it was read: TGCGCCAGCAGCCAAGACAGGGGGCGAATTGGTGAAAAA. This sequence encodes CASSQDRGRIGEK. The whole CDR3 reads CASSQDRGRIGEKLFF.

With respect to this clone: With the read ending 3 residues before the CDR3 end, the germline J gene is used to fill in that end. The V gene is TRBV20-1, the J gene TRBJ2-5, with a weak D call TRBD2 (6 bases). The CDR3 extends over 12 amino acids. Trimming took off 5 bases at V and 2 bases at J, with 9 bases between the two ends. Germline CDR1 reads DFQATT; CDR2 reads SNEGSKA (reference sequence). The CDR3 loop reads CSASSGQETQYF. The CDR3 DNA, read in part, is TGCAGTGCTTCCAGCGGGCAAGAGACC.

CDR3 bases read: TGCGCCAGCAGTGAGTCTCGAGTGCTAGCCTCTGGAAACACC. This sequence encodes CASSESRVLASGNT. Given in full, the CDR3 is CASSESRVLASGNTIYF. The chain uses TRBV10-2 and TRBJ1-3; D unclear. The CDR3 end is not reached by the read, which stops 3 residues before it; the germline J gene fills it in. From germline, CDR1 is WSHSY and CDR2 SAAADI. The CDR3 loop spans 17 amino acids. V lost 0 bases, J lost 0 bases, and 12 bases lay in between.

Judged by frequency, this clone is medium-sized. Read data end 3 residues before the CDR3 end; the end is taken from the germline J gene. The chain employs TRBV3-1 (or the pseudogene TRBV3-2) and TRBJ1-2, with 8 bases lining up with TRBD1. The CDR3 runs 16 residues. Germline CDR1 reads LGHDT; CDR2 reads YNNKEL (reference sequence). The CDR3 loop is CASSQDYFQGAVGYTF. Partial CDR3 DNA: TGTGCCAGCAGCCAAGATTATTTTCAGGGGGCGGTCGGC.

Worth noting for this clone: The read stops 3 residues short of the end of the CDR3; the missing end is completed from the germline J gene. The chain recombines TRBV6-1 with TRBJ2-1; D is perhaps TRBD2 (6 bases). CDR3 length equals 15 residues. Germline loops: CDR1 MNHNS, CDR2 SASEGT. The ends were cut back, 1 base at V and 2 bases at J, with 9 bases in the middle. The CDR3 spells CASSEGTITYNEQFF. The sequenced part of the CDR3 DNA is TGTGCCAGCAGTGAAGGGACTATTACCTACAATGAG.

This clone is labeled medium-sized (0.01 to 0.1%) based on frequency. The CDR3 goes on 3 residues after the read ends, and that part is filled in from the germline J gene. The V gene is TRBV29-1, the J gene TRBJ2-3, with D possibly being TRBD2 (5 bases). V gave up 4 bases and J gave up 4 bases, with 15 bases separating them. The germline gives CDR1 SQVTM, CDR2 ANQGSEA. CDR3 size: 14 residues. The CDR3 sequence: CSVGPPDWSDTQYF. The part of the CDR3 DNA that was read is TGCAGCGTTGGTCCCCCGGACTGGTCAGATACG.

Concerning this clone itself: The CDR3 end falls 3 residues outside the read, so it is completed with the germline J gene. The V and J genes are TRBV7-9 and TRBJ2-2, with 8 bases aligning to TRBD1. CDR1 is SEHNR, CDR2 FQNEAQ, per germline (reference sequence). The CDR3 totals 15 residues. Losses at the gene ends were 7 bases for V and 3 bases for J; bases not matched to a gene: 7. The covered CDR3 bases are TGTGCCAGCACCAGGGACAGGAGTTACACCGGGGAG. Encoded protein: CASTRDRSYTGE. The full CDR3 is CASTRDRSYTGELFF.

With regard to this clone: The read ends 3 residues early relative to the CDR3; the germline J gene fills the gap. V and J are TRBV7-8 and TRBJ2-7, with D possibly TRBD2 on 5 matching bases. In germline, CDR1 is SGHVS, CDR2 FQNEAQ. The V and J ends lost 1 base and 1 base respectively, with 5 bases between them. The CDR3 loop spans 13 amino acids. The sequenced CDR3 bases are TGTGCCAGCAGCTTAGTAGCGTCCTACGAG. This encodes CASSLVASYE. The CDR3 as a whole reads CASSLVASYEQYF.

Note on this clone: The read ends 3 residues before the CDR3 terminus; that terminus is restored from the germline J gene. V and J are TRBV20-1 and TRBJ2-2, with TRBD2 matching over 9 bases. V lost 6 bases, J lost 4 bases, and 6 bases stayed unmatched. The CDR3 spans 14 residues. Looked up from germline, CDR1 is DFQATT and CDR2 is SNEGSKA (reference sequence). CDR3 protein: CSAIAGASTGELFF. The sequenced CDR3 bases are TGCAGTGCAATAGCGGGAGCTAGCACCGGGGAG.

Worth noting for this clone: The CDR3 goes on 3 residues after the read ends, and that part is filled in from the germline J gene. V usage is TRBV5-1 and J usage is TRBJ2-5; possible D gene TRBD2, 7 bases. V lost 4 bases and J lost 1, with 17 bases in between. Germline V CDR1 and CDR2: SGHRS, YFSETQ. This CDR3 contains 16 residues. The CDR3 DNA, read in part, is TGCGCCAGCAGCATGCAACAGGGAGGGGGCCAAGAGACC. Translating gives CASSMQQGGGQET. The whole CDR3 protein is CASSMQQGGGQETQYF. Supplemented by reference TRBV5-1 and TRBJ2-5, the full variable domain reads KAGVTQTPRYLIKTRGQQVTLSCSPISGHRSVSWYQQTPGQGLQFLFEYFSETQRNKGNFPGRFSGRQFSNSRSEMNVSTLELGDSALYLCASSMQQGGGQETQYFGPGTRLLVL.

Remarks on this clone: The read finishes 3 residues shy of the CDR3 end, and the germline J gene is used to complete it. The chain has TRBV20-1 and TRBJ2-7, with D maybe TRBD1 (7 bases). From germline, CDR1 is DFQATT and CDR2 SNEGSKA (reference sequence). The CDR3 is 15 residues long. V was clipped by 5 bases and J by 2 bases, with 19 bases between them. CDR3 protein: CSASPRGRGTYEQYF. The CDR3 DNA, read in part, is TGCAGTGCTTCCCCTAGGGGGCGGGGAACCTACGAG.

Points on this clone: The read finishes 3 residues shy of the CDR3 end, and the germline J gene is used to complete it. The V and J genes are TRBV7-2 and TRBJ2-7; D may match TRBD1 or TRBD2 (5 bases each). In germline, CDR1 is SGHTA, CDR2 FQGNSA. V lost 0 bases and J 1 base, leaving 13 bases between the germline ends. The CDR3 is 16 amino acids. CDR3 in amino acids: CASSLARGAQSYEQYF. The CDR3 bases that were read are TGTGCCAGCAGCTTAGCGCGAGGGGCACAGTCCTACGAG.

For this clone: Read coverage stops 3 residues before the CDR3 terminus; the germline J gene supplies the remainder. The chain carries TRBV4-1 and TRBJ2-3; the D gene is possibly TRBD1 (5 bases). Germline assignment: CDR1 MGHRA and CDR2 YSYEKL. V was shortened by 1 base and J by 1 base, with 15 bases between the two germline ends. The CDR3 covers 17 residues. Incomplete CDR3 DNA: TGCGCCAGCAGCCAAGGGGTCCCAGGGTCAGGCACAGATACG. Translating it yields CASSQGVPGSGTDT. The entire CDR3 protein reads CASSQGVPGSGTDTQYF.